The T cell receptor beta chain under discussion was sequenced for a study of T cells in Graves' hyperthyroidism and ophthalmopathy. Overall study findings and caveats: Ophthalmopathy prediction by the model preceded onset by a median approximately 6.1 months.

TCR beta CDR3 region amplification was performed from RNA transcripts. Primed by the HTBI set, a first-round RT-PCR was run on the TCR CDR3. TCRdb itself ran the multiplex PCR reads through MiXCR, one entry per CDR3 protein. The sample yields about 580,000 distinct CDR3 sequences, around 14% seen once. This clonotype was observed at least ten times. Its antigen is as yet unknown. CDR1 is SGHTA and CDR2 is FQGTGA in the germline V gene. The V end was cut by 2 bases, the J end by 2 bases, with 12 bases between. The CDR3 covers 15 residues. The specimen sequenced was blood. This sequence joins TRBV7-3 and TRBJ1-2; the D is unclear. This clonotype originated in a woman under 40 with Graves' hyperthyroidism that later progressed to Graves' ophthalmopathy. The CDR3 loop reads CASSLSGGPNYGYTF. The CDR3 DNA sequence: TGTGCCAGCAGCTTATCTGGAGGGCCCAACTATGGCTACACCTTC.